This T cell receptor beta chain derives from a study of circulating and synovial CD4+ cells in juvenile arthritis. The study, taken as a whole, reports: Compared with bulk blood, circulating pathogenic-like lymphocytes shared substantially more CDR3 sequences with synovial T cells. Some such blood samples were as oligoclonal as synovium.

On this clone itself: No antigen is known for it.

Some clones are missing from TCRdb's copy, which holds only in-frame ones; the method was immunoSEQ multiplex PCR. The table lists some 33,000 clones, approximately 94% of them singletons. CDR1 SGHVS and CDR2 FQNEAQ come from the germline V gene. The CDR3 contains 14 residues. Trimming took off 2 bases at V and 0 bases at J, with 7 bases between the two ends. The TCR sequence derives from a human donor with juvenile idiopathic arthritis. The chain has TRBV7-8 and TRBJ1-1; tentatively, D is TRBD1 (5 bases). The sequencing sample was made of CD4+ T cells from blood. CDR3 in DNA: TGTGCCAGCAGCTTAAACAGGATGAACACTGAAGCTTTCTTT. Translation gives CASSLNRMNTEAFF.